The 11 T cell receptor beta chains given below trace back to one sample, sequenced in a study of T cell repertoires in ileal Crohn's disease (dated by TCRdb to between 2019 and 2020). Libraries were prepared through the immunoSEQ multiplex PCR assay. Here the immuneACCESS table is served through TCRdb, limited to in-frame sequences with V and J called. Missing clones are a known gap in these copies; in checked studies unresolved V genes cover under half, and the rest lacks a known reason. Within this sample are under 2,500 clones, with roughly 92% of them counted one time only. In total, the top ten clones hold roughly 3.6% of the sample. Sequenced material: ileal tissue. The receptors stem from an adult with Crohn's disease.

The chain carries TRBV28 and TRBJ1-5, with D perhaps matching TRBD1 (5 bases). The CDR3 consists of 15 residues. Trimming cost V 5 bases and J 4 bases, with 15 bases left between them. Germline CDR1 is MDHEN and CDR2 is SYDVKM. CDR3 sequence: CASSLSGARNQPQHF. CDR3 DNA sequence: TGTGCCAGCAGTCTGAGCGGGGCACGAAATCAGCCCCAGCATTTT.

The chain recombines TRBV4-3 with TRBJ2-3, with 9 positions matching TRBD1. V was clipped by 0 bases and J by 4 bases; unmatched bases: 20. The CDR3 is made up of 21 amino acids. CDR1 LGHNA and CDR2 YSLEER come from the germline V gene. The CDR3 bases are TGCGCCAGCAGCCAAGATTTAACCCAACCACAGGGGGCAGGAAGTGCAGATACGCAGTATTTT. Its protein product is CASSQDLTQPQGAGSADTQYF.

The count of this clone is one. This chain joins TRBV19 and TRBJ1-5, with TRBD1 matching over 12 bases. The germline V gene has CDR1 LNHDA and CDR2 SQIVND (reference sequence). The junction had 10 bases not matched to a gene; V was cut back by 4 bases and J by 6 bases. This CDR3 region has 17 residues. In DNA, the CDR3 is TGTGCCAGTAGTAACGGCCGGGACAGGGGGCTTGGTCAGCCCCAGCATTTT. Its protein product is CASSNGRDRGLGQPQHF.

CDR3 nucleotides: TGTGCCAGCAGCTCCCCGGGATGGGGTGGTTATAGCAATCAGCCCCAGCATTTT. Its protein is CASSSPGWGGYSNQPQHF. This chain joins TRBV7-8 and TRBJ1-5; D gene unclear. Trimming removed 4 bases at V and 0 bases at J, with 19 bases between. The germline V gene has CDR1 SGHVS and CDR2 FQNEAQ. CDR3 size: 18 residues.

CDR3 DNA: TGTGCCAGCAGCTCCCGCCCGGGGAGCAATCAGCCCCAGCATTTT. Its protein product is CASSSRPGSNQPQHF. The chain has TRBV2 and TRBJ1-5; D unresolved. The CDR3 is 15 amino acids. Germline lookup yields CDR1 SNHLY and CDR2 FYNNEI. The germline V and J ends were trimmed by 6 bases and 1 base, with 13 bases remaining between them.

This chain joins TRBV7-6 and TRBJ2-7; 9 bases line up with TRBD1. Germline V gene sequence: CDR1 SGHVS, CDR2 FNYEAQ. The J segment lost 3 bases and the V segment lost 1 base, leaving 1 base of the junction unmatched. The CDR3 runs to 14 residues. This CDR3 reads CASSLDRGRYEQYF. The DNA for the CDR3 is TGTGCCAGCAGCTTAGACAGGGGGCGCTACGAGCAGTACTTC.

The genes are TRBV7-9 and TRBJ2-7, with a possible D match to TRBD2 (7 bases). CDR3 length equals 15 residues. V shed 5 bases and J shed 4 bases, with 18 bases lying between them. The germline CDR1 and CDR2 sequences are SEHNR and FQNEAQ (reference sequence). The CDR3 reads CASSIPGGSVYEQYF. CDR3 in DNA: TGTGCCAGCAGCATTCCGGGGGGCTCGGTGTACGAGCAGTACTTC.

J is TRBJ2-7 and V is TRBV5-1; 10 bases align to TRBD1. This CDR3 region has 16 residues. CDR1 SGHRS and CDR2 YFSETQ come from the germline V gene. The V gene end was trimmed by 7 bases and the J gene end by 2 bases; junction bases not matched to a gene: 12. Here the CDR3 DNA reads TGCGCCAGCTCCGCGCGGCGGGACAGGGGCCCCTACGAGCAGTACTTC. Translation: CASSARRDRGPYEQYF.

The chain carries TRBV30 and TRBJ1-6; 8 positions agree with TRBD1. The J segment lost 7 bases and the V segment lost 1 base, leaving 12 bases of the junction unmatched. The CDR3 is made up of 17 amino acids. Looked up from germline, CDR1 is GTSNPN and CDR2 is SVGIG (reference sequence). The CDR3 spells CAWSDNRGTRLNSPLHF. In DNA, the CDR3 is TGTGCCTGGAGTGACAACAGGGGGACGCGGCTAAATTCACCCCTCCACTTT.

This clone occurred once. V and J are TRBV2 and TRBJ2-3, with 9 bases that match TRBD2. Germline V gene sequence: CDR1 SNHLY, CDR2 FYNNEI. This CDR3 comprises 12 residues. After removal of 6 bases from V and 7 bases from J, the junction contained 2 bases not matched to a gene. The CDR3 nucleotides read TGTGCCAGCAGGCGGGAGGGATATACGCAGTATTTT. As protein: CASRREGYTQYF.

The V and J genes are TRBV7-3 and TRBJ1-6; tentative D call: TRBD1 (6 bases). Germline V gene lookup returns CDR1 SGHTA and CDR2 FQGTGA. The germline V and J ends were trimmed by 0 bases and 8 bases, with 11 bases remaining between them. The CDR3 covers 15 residues. CDR3 sequence reads: CASSLTSGGHSPLHF. The CDR3 nucleotides read TGTGCCAGCAGCTTAACCTCGGGGGGCCATTCACCCCTCCACTTT. The whole variable domain, filled in from reference TRBV7-3 and TRBJ1-6, reads GAGVSQTPSNKVTEKGKYVELRCDPISGHTALYWYRQSLGQGPEFLIYFQGTGAADDSGLPNDRFFAVRPEGSVSTLKIQRTERGDSAVYLCASSLTSGGHSPLHFGNGTRLTVT.